This T cell receptor beta chain was sequenced for a study of blood T cell repertoires in COVID-19. There are 13 residues in the CDR3. V shed 3 bases and J shed 7 bases, with 12 bases lying between them. In this sample, this clone turned up a few times. TCRdb's table, derived via immunoSEQ multiplex PCR, lists solely in-frame clones and lacks some. Among some 270,000 clones, roughly 85% were seen once, and the ten largest hold about 9.1%. Sequencing was carried out using PBMCs or T cells enriched from blood (not recorded which). The source of this sequence is a woman between 45 and 65 years old with acute COVID-19. The gene calls are TRBV12-3 or TRBV12-4 and TRBJ1-2; D unclear. CDR3 nucleotide sequence: TGTGCCAGCAGTTTGGAAGGGAGACTTGGCTACACCTTC. Translation: CASSLEGRLGYTF.